Below, 12 T cell receptor beta chains from the same sample are listed, as sequenced in a study of T cells in localized non-small cell lung cancer. The table came from immunoSEQ multiplex PCR; TCRdb's copy has only in-frame clones and leaves some out. This table holds around 130,000 clones, more than 80% found once. The sequencing used peripheral blood, collected before any cancer treatment. These receptors were taken from a female donor older than 55 with stage I lung adenocarcinoma.

The CDR3 nucleotides are TGTGCCAGCTCACCAGCCCTACAGGGGGGGAATGAAAAACTGTTTTTT. Its protein is CASSPALQGGNEKLFF. The V and J genes are TRBV18 and TRBJ1-4; 8 bases match TRBD1. Germline CDR1 reads KGHSH; CDR2 reads LQKENI. CDR3 length: 16 residues. The ends lost 2 bases at V and 5 bases at J; junction bases unmatched: 7.

This sequence joins TRBV9 and TRBJ2-7; no definite D call. The CDR3 has 14 amino acids. V was pared by 0 bases and J by 4 bases, with 11 bases between. Germline V lookup: CDR1 SGDLS, CDR2 YYNGEE. The DNA of the CDR3 is TGTGCCAGCAGCGTAGAAGGTCTAGGATACGAGCAGTACTTC. Its translation is CASSVEGLGYEQYF.

V is TRBV6-4 and J is TRBJ1-1; 8 nucleotides line up with TRBD1. The junction had 9 bases not matched to a gene; V was cut back by 6 bases and J by 3 bases. From germline, CDR1 is MRHNA and CDR2 SNTAGT. This CDR3 region has 15 residues. The CDR3 spells CASRQGAGLYTEAFF. In DNA, the CDR3 is TGTGCCAGCAGGCAGGGGGCTGGTCTTTACACTGAAGCTTTCTTT.

The rearrangement joins TRBV5-5 to TRBJ1-1; D possibly corresponds to TRBD1 (6 bases). The CDR3 covers 15 residues. Trimming shortened V by 4 bases and J by 1 base, and 14 bases separated the two germline ends. Germline-derived CDR1 and CDR2 are SGHKS and YYEKEE (reference sequence). CDR3 DNA sequence: TGTGCCAGCAGCGCAACAGGGCTGGGGAACACTGAAGCTTTCTTT. This gives the protein CASSATGLGNTEAFF.

The chain has TRBV10-2 and TRBJ1-1, with D unresolved. Trimming shortened V by 6 bases and J by 11 bases, and 13 bases separated the two germline ends. Germline CDR1 WSHSY, CDR2 SAAADI. The CDR3 runs 11 residues. DNA for the CDR3: TGCGCCAGCAGCCCTGCCCGGGTTGCTTTCTTT. It encodes CASSPARVAFF.

The rearrangement uses TRBV18 and TRBJ2-5; 9 positions agree with TRBD1. Germline V gene sequence: CDR1 KGHSH, CDR2 LQKENI. This CDR3 spans 16 amino acids. With 2 bases clipped from V and 5 bases from J, the junction kept 9 bases outside the gene matches. The CDR3 loop is CASSPTRDRVRETQYF. The CDR3 DNA sequence: TGTGCCAGCTCACCAACCCGGGACAGGGTCCGGGAGACCCAGTACTTC.

The sample holds one count of this clone. The CDR3 loop is CASSRTESYEQYF. The CDR3 DNA is TGTGCCAGCAGCCGAACGGAGTCCTACGAGCAGTACTTC. The chain combines TRBV7-2 with TRBJ2-7; D gene uncertain. Germline loops: CDR1 SGHTA, CDR2 FQGNSA. This CDR3 spans 13 amino acids. V lost 5 bases and J lost 1, with 9 bases in between.

The chain is built from TRBV6-1 and TRBJ2-7, with D perhaps matching TRBD2 (6 bases). This CDR3 spans 14 amino acids. CDR1 is MNHNS, CDR2 SASEGT, per germline. V lost 4 bases, J lost 4 bases, and 14 bases lay in between. Here the CDR3 reads CASSGLLAVYEQYF. The CDR3 DNA follows: TGTGCCAGCAGTGGCCTCTTAGCGGTATACGAGCAGTACTTC.

This chain links TRBV7-8 with TRBJ1-3; 10 bases map to TRBD1. Germline CDR1 is SGHVS and CDR2 is FQNEAQ. V was clipped by 0 bases and J by 0 bases; unmatched bases: 5. CDR3 length: 18 residues. CDR3 bases: TGTGCCAGCAGCTTAGCCGGGACAGGGGCCGTCTCTGGAAACACCATATATTTT. This gives the protein CASSLAGTGAVSGNTIYF.

V and J are TRBV4-1 and TRBJ1-1; D perhaps matches TRBD1 (5 bases). The germline V gene encodes CDR1 MGHRA and CDR2 YSYEKL. The CDR3 contains 12 residues. V was pared by 2 bases and J by 7 bases, with 8 bases between. The CDR3 is CASSQYGGEAFF. The DNA for the CDR3 is TGCGCCAGCAGCCAATATGGGGGTGAAGCTTTCTTT.

This chain links TRBV11-2 with TRBJ1-4; TRBD1 agrees at 8 bases. The CDR3 consists of 17 residues. J gave up 4 bases and V 1 base, and 8 bases lay outside the gene matches. The germline gives CDR1 SGHAT, CDR2 FQNNGV. The CDR3 here is CASSLGMGTGLNEKLFF. The DNA for the CDR3 is TGTGCCAGCAGCTTAGGGATGGGGACAGGCCTTAATGAAAAACTGTTTTTT.

V gene TRBV19 combines with J gene TRBJ2-5; no clear D. V was cut by 5 bases and J by 1 base, with 5 bases left in between. CDR3 length: 12 residues. Germline V gene sequence: CDR1 LNHDA, CDR2 SQIVND (reference sequence). For the CDR3, the DNA is TGTGCCAGTAGTGGCCTCCAAGAGACCCAGTACTTC. Translated, it gives CASSGLQETQYF.